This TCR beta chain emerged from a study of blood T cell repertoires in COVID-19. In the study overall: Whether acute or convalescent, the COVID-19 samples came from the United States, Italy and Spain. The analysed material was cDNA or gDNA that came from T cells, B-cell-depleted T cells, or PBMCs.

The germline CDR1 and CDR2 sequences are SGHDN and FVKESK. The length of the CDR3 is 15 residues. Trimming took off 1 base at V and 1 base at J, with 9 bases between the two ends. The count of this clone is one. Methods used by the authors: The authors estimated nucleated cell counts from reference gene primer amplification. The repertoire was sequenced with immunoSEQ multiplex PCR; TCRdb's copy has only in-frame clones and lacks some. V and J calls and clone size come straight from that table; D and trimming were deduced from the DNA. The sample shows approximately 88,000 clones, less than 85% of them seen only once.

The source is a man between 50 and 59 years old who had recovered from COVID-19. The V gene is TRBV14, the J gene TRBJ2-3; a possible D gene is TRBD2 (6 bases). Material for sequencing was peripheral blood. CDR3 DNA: TGTGCCAGCAGCCAAGTCTGGGGGGGCACAGATACGCAGTATTTT. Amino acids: CASSQVWGGTDTQYF.